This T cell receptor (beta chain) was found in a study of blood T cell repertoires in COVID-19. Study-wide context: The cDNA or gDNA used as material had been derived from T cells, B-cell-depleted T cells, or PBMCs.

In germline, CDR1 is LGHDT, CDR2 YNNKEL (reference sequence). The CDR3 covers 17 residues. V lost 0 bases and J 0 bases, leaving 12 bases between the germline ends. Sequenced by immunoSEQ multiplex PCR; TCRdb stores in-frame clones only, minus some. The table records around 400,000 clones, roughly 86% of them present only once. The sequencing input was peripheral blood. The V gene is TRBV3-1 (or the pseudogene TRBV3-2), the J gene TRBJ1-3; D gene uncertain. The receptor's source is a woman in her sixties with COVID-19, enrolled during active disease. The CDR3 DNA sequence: TGTGCCAGCAGCCAAGAAGAGGGAACTATCTCTGGAAACACCATATATTTT. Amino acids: CASSQEEGTISGNTIYF.